Following are 14 T cell receptor beta chains from one sample sequenced in a study of T cell responses to AZD1222 COVID-19 vaccine. Only in-frame clones appear in the TCRdb table, and some are missing; sequencing was by immunoSEQ multiplex PCR. Of more than 100,000 clones listed, about nine tenths are singletons. Sequences were derived from peripheral blood, sampled on day 0 of AZD1222 vaccination. The receptors stem from an adult in good health.

V and J are TRBV11-3 and TRBJ1-6; no firm D call. This CDR3 is 13 amino acids long. The germline V gene has CDR1 SGHNT and CDR2 YENEEA. The V end lost 5 bases, the J end lost 8 bases, and 10 bases lay between the germline ends. The CDR3 DNA reads as TGTGCCAGCAGCCGGACCTCTGATTCACCCCTCCACTTT. This sequence encodes CASSRTSDSPLHF.

The V call is TRBV7-9, the J call TRBJ1-5; the D is unclear. This CDR3 comprises 16 residues. Trimming took 2 bases from V and 1 from J, leaving 12 bases between them. The germline gives CDR1 SEHNR, CDR2 FQNEAQ (reference sequence). The CDR3 coding sequence is TGTGCCAGCAGCTTATTTCGGGGATCCAGCAATCAGCCCCAGCATTTT. The encoded protein is CASSLFRGSSNQPQHF.

This clone was observed once. The rearrangement joins TRBV25-1 to TRBJ2-1, with D tentatively TRBD1 or TRBD2 (5 bases each). Germline V gene lookup returns CDR1 MGHDK and CDR2 SYGVNS. The V and J ends lost 1 base and 4 bases respectively, with 14 bases between them. This CDR3 contains 16 residues. CDR3 in DNA: TGTGCCAGCAGTGAATTGGGCGACGGGGCTTACAATGAGCAGTTCTTC. Translation gives CASSELGDGAYNEQFF. The full variable domain, in which reference TRBV25-1 and TRBJ2-1 provide the parts outside the CDR3, is EADIYQTPRYLVIGTGKKITLECSQTMGHDKMYWYQQDPGMELHLIHYSYGVNSTEKGDLSSESTVSRIRTEHFPLTLESARPSHTSQYLCASSELGDGAYNEQFFGPGTRLTVL.

To note about this clone: Other DNA sequences within the sample encode an identical CDR3. The V and J genes are TRBV9 and TRBJ2-2, with TRBD2 matching over 14 bases. Germline V lookup: CDR1 SGDLS, CDR2 YYNGEE. The CDR3 totals 16 residues. V shed 3 bases and J 4 bases; nucleotides not matched to a gene: 2. The CDR3 is CASSATSGGATGELFF. The CDR3 nucleotides are TGTGCCAGCAGCGCGACTAGCGGGGGGGCCACCGGGGAGCTGTTTTTT.

The chain combines TRBV10-2 with TRBJ1-4; the match to TRBD1 covers 9 bases. The CDR3 totals 15 residues. The germline V gene encodes CDR1 WSHSY and CDR2 SAAADI. J lost 5 bases, V lost 6 bases, and 7 bases had no gene match. The CDR3 nucleotides are TGCGCCAGCAGCAAACCCGGGACAGGGAATGAAAAACTGTTTTTT. This translates into CASSKPGTGNEKLFF.

The chain couples TRBV18 to TRBJ1-4; D uncertain. The germline V gene encodes CDR1 KGHSH and CDR2 LQKENI. The CDR3 is 14 amino acids. The ends were cut back, 4 bases at V and 6 bases at J, with 12 bases in the middle. The CDR3 loop reads CASSLGLSHEKLFF. The DNA of the CDR3 is TGTGCCAGCTCACTTGGACTTTCTCATGAAAAACTGTTTTTT.

The chain has TRBV25-1 and TRBJ2-5; 13 positions agree with TRBD2. V dropped 3 bases and J dropped 4; count of bases not matched to a gene: 5. CDR1 is MGHDK and CDR2 is SYGVNS in the germline V gene. This CDR3 is built from 16 residues. For the CDR3, the DNA is TGTGCCAGCAGTGACACCCGGACTAGCGGGGGAGAGACCCAGTACTTC. It encodes CASSDTRTSGGETQYF.

The chain couples TRBV7-2 to TRBJ1-6, with TRBD1 matching over 9 bases. Trimming at V came to 4 bases and at J to 0 bases, leaving 7 bases not matched to a gene. CDR1 is SGHTA and CDR2 is FQGNSA in the germline V gene. The CDR3 is made up of 18 amino acids. The CDR3 spells CASSSDRGPSSYNSPLHF. In DNA, the CDR3 is TGTGCCAGCAGCTCGGACAGGGGACCTAGCTCCTATAATTCACCCCTCCACTTT.

This chain links TRBV7-9 with TRBJ1-5; maybe TRBD1 (6 bases). Germline V gives CDR1 SEHNR, CDR2 FQNEAQ (reference sequence). CDR3 length: 17 residues. V was shortened by 2 bases and J by 2 bases, with 16 bases between the two germline ends. CDR3 amino acids: CASSLINGGARNQPQHF. Here the CDR3 DNA reads TGTGCCAGCAGCTTAATTAACGGGGGGGCTCGCAATCAGCCCCAGCATTTT.

V and J are TRBV19 and TRBJ1-2, with a possible D match to TRBD1 (6 bases). Germline CDR1 reads LNHDA; CDR2 reads SQIVND (reference sequence). The CDR3 is 17 residues long. With 9 bases removed from V and 3 bases from J, the gap between germline ends came to 26 bases. CDR3 coding DNA: TGTGCCAGCTGGACTGACCCTAGCAGAGGGGGGGACTATGGCTACACCTTC. Amino acids: CASWTDPSRGGDYGYTF.

This chain links TRBV9 with TRBJ2-3, with 9 bases lining up with TRBD2. The V and J ends lost 0 bases and 6 bases, in that order; junction bases with no gene match: 20. There are 20 residues in the CDR3. Germline V gene lookup returns CDR1 SGDLS and CDR2 YYNGEE. CDR3 in DNA: TGTGCCAGCAGCGTAGGTTCGAGGGGGCGGCTAGCGGGGCTCGGGGATACGCAGTATTTT. Residues: CASSVGSRGRLAGLGDTQYF.

The V and J genes are TRBV11-2 and TRBJ2-3; 7 bases align to TRBD1. Trimming took 1 base from V and 0 from J; bases not matched to a gene: 4. This CDR3 is 16 amino acids long. Germline loops: CDR1 SGHAT, CDR2 FQNNGV. The CDR3 bases are TGTGCCAGCAGCTTAGCGGGCAGGGGGAGCACAGATACGCAGTATTTT. Translated, it gives CASSLAGRGSTDTQYF.

J is TRBJ2-7 and V is TRBV5-8; a weak D match, TRBD2 (5 bases). In germline, CDR1 is SGHTS, CDR2 YDEGEE. The V gene lost 1 base and the J gene lost 0 bases, with 11 bases spanning the gap. This CDR3 is built from 15 residues. CDR3 in DNA: TGTGCCAGCAGCTTGCGGTTAGGGAGCTCCTACGAGCAGTACTTC. It translates to CASSLRLGSSYEQYF.

This chain uses TRBV5-5 with TRBJ2-7; D gene ambiguous. CDR1 SGHKS and CDR2 YYEKEE come from the germline V gene (reference sequence). The ends were cut back, 0 bases at V and 1 base at J, with 11 bases in the middle. The CDR3 loop spans 15 amino acids. CDR3 nucleotides: TGTGCCAGCAGCTTGGTGGCCGAACTTTCCTACGAGCAGTACTTC. It codes for CASSLVAELSYEQYF.